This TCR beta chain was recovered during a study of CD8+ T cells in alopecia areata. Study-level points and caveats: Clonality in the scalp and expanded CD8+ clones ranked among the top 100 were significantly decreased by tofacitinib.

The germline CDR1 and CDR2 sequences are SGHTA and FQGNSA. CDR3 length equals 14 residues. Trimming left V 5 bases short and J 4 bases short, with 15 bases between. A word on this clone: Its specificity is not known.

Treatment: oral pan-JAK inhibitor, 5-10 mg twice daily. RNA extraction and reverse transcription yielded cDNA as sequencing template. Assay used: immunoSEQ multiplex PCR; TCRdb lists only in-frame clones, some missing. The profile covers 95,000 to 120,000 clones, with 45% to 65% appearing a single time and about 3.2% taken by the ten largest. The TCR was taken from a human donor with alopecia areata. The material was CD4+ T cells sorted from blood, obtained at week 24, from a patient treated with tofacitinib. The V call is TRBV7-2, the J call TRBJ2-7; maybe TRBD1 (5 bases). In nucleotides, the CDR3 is TGTGCCAGCAGCCCCCGACAGAGCCTTTACGAGCAGTACTTC. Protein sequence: CASSPRQSLYEQYF.